This section outlines one TCR beta chain sequence together with its context. Its specificity is not known. Losses at the gene ends were 5 bases for V and 4 bases for J; bases not matched to a gene: 8. The germline gives CDR1 MNHNS, CDR2 SASEGT. This CDR3 has 15 amino acids. Libraries were prepared by immunoSEQ multiplex PCR; TCRdb keeps only in-frame clonotypes and omits some of them. The sample carries around 100,000 clones, about 80% recorded once. The source of the sample is a study of a mutant IDH1 vaccine in newly diagnosed glioma. Study information: Treated patients had a mean age of 40.4 years and a sex split that was roughly 60% male and roughly 38% female.

The time point denotes: baseline, week 1 (first vaccination visit). The treatment is: pre-vaccination baseline after standard-of-care therapy. Whole-study results and caveats: Changes in the top peripheral T cell clonotypes seemingly had no bearing on pseudoprogression.

The specimen was PBMCs, collected from a glioma patient treated with radiotherapy, temozolomide or both. The chain couples TRBV6-1 to TRBJ1-3; 7 positions match TRBD1. The sequence was obtained from a man aged 40-50 years with glioma. Some clones in this sample may be carry-over from other donors' samples. The CDR3 nucleotides read TGTGCCAGCAGTAGACAGGGAGAGGTCGGAAACACCATATATTTT. Its protein is CASSRQGEVGNTIYF.